This entry lists 26 T cell receptor beta chains sequenced from one sample in a study of radiation and T cells in renal cell carcinoma. The time point: blood 4 weeks post-SBRT, at nephrectomy. The treatment denotes: 15 Gy SBRT to primary tumor, nephrectomy 4 weeks later. Repertoires were generated with immunoSEQ multiplex PCR, while TCRdb's copy carries only in-frame clones and drops some. The table includes more than 120,000 clones, 86% detected once. This specimen consisted of blood, obtained from a patient whose treatment included radiotherapy and nephrectomy. Receptors originate from a woman aged 45 to 65 with renal cell carcinoma.

This chain links TRBV30 with TRBJ1-1; maybe TRBD1 (5 bases). V dropped 4 bases and J dropped 5 bases, with 17 bases sitting between them. Germline values: CDR1 GTSNPN, CDR2 SVGIG (reference sequence). This CDR3 contains 14 residues. CDR3 residues: CAWIMMGEGTEAFF. In DNA, the CDR3 is TGTGCCTGGATAATGATGGGGGAGGGGACTGAAGCTTTCTTT.

The rearrangement links TRBV5-8 to TRBJ2-2, with 9 bases fitting TRBD1. CDR3 length: 14 amino acids. In germline, CDR1 is SGHTS, CDR2 YDEGEE. V gave up 6 bases and J gave up 5 bases; unmatched junction bases: 5. As DNA, the CDR3 is TGTGCCAGCATTGGGACAGGGTCGACCGGGGAGCTGTTTTTT. Amino acids: CASIGTGSTGELFF. Based on the CDR3 plus reference TRBV5-8 and TRBJ2-2, the full variable domain is EAGVTQSPTHLIKTRGQQATLRCSPISGHTSVYWYQQALGLGLQFLLWYDEGEERNRGNFPPRFSGRQFPNYSSELNVNALELEDSALYLCASIGTGSTGELFFGEGSRLTVL.

The chain recombines TRBV30 with TRBJ2-5; D possibly corresponds to TRBD2 (6 bases). The germline V gene has CDR1 GTSNPN and CDR2 SVGIG (reference sequence). V was pared by 6 bases and J by 4 bases, with 12 bases between. This CDR3 is 12 amino acids long. CDR3 in DNA: TGTGCCTGCCTAGCGCCCATAGAGACCCAGTACTTC. Translation: CACLAPIETQYF.

The chain links TRBV11-3 to TRBJ2-1; D is unclear. V lost 5 bases and J 3 bases, leaving 8 bases between the germline ends. CDR1 and CDR2 (germline): SGHNT, YENEEA. The CDR3 extends over 13 amino acids. DNA of the CDR3: TGTGCCAGCAGCACCGGACGCTACAATGAGCAGTTCTTC. It is translated as CASSTGRYNEQFF.

V gene TRBV30 combines with J gene TRBJ2-7, with TRBD1 as a possible D gene (5 bases). The CDR3 loop spans 15 amino acids. Germline CDR1 reads GTSNPN; CDR2 reads SVGIG (reference sequence). Trimming removed 3 bases from V and 5 bases from J, with 20 bases in between. The CDR3 DNA is TGTGCCTGGAGCCTAGGGGCCCGCCCGACACACGAGCAGTACTTC. As protein: CAWSLGARPTHEQYF.

The chain links TRBV6-5 to TRBJ1-2; D is unresolved. The germline CDR1 and CDR2 sequences are MNHEY and SVGAGI. This CDR3 has 14 amino acids. Trimming took off 2 bases at V and 7 bases at J, with 14 bases between the two ends. CDR3 amino acids: CASSYRLQRSGYTF. The CDR3 bases are TGTGCCAGCAGTTACAGGCTCCAACGCTCTGGCTACACCTTC.

This sequence joins TRBV6-1 and TRBJ2-1, with D perhaps matching TRBD1 or TRBD2 (6 bases each). The CDR3 is made up of 16 amino acids. From germline, CDR1 is MNHNS and CDR2 SASEGT. V was clipped by 4 bases and J by 5 bases, with 18 bases between them. CDR3 loop: CASSGFWGAANNEQFF. The CDR3 bases are TGTGCCAGCAGTGGGTTTTGGGGGGCCGCCAACAATGAGCAGTTCTTC.

The chain is built from TRBV5-6 and TRBJ1-5, with D possibly being TRBD1 (6 bases). The CDR3 covers 13 residues. The V gene's germline CDR1 is SGHDT and CDR2 YYEEEE. V lost 4 bases to trimming and J lost 4 bases, with 9 bases between them. CDR3 nucleotides: TGTGCCAGCAGCACCAGGGGAAATCAGCCCCAGCATTTT. It codes for CASSTRGNQPQHF.

This sequence joins TRBV15 and TRBJ2-5; 7 nucleotides align to TRBD1. The CDR3 has 15 amino acids. The V gene's germline CDR1 is LNHNV and CDR2 YYDKDF (reference sequence). V was clipped by 3 bases and J by 6 bases; unmatched bases: 10. The CDR3 protein is CATSRTIDREKTQYF. CDR3 nucleotides: TGTGCCACCAGCAGGACCATAGACAGGGAAAAGACCCAGTACTTC.

V usage is TRBV9 and J usage is TRBJ1-1; 8 bases line up with TRBD1. The V gene's germline CDR1 is SGDLS and CDR2 YYNGEE. This CDR3 comprises 15 residues. Trimming at V came to 2 bases and at J to 6 bases, leaving 9 bases not matched to a gene. The CDR3 region is CASSVGQGGGAEAFF. The CDR3 region has the DNA TGTGCCAGCAGCGTCGGACAGGGAGGGGGTGCTGAAGCTTTCTTT.

This clone appeared a few times. The genes are TRBV30 and TRBJ1-1, with 7 bases lining up with TRBD1. Germline CDR1 is GTSNPN and CDR2 is SVGIG (reference sequence). CDR3 length equals 14 residues. Trimming removed 3 bases from V and 0 bases from J; junction bases left unmatched: 4. Written as DNA, the CDR3 is TGTGCCTGGAGCGGTAGGGGGCTGAACACTGAAGCTTTCTTT. Translating gives CAWSGRGLNTEAFF.

V is TRBV14 and J is TRBJ2-7, with D possibly being TRBD1 (6 bases). CDR1 and CDR2 from the germline V gene are SGHDN and FVKESK. The CDR3 runs to 14 residues. V was shortened by 0 bases and J by 2 bases, with 8 bases between the two germline ends. CDR3 sequence (DNA): TGTGCCAGCAGCCAAGATAAGGGGGCCTACGAGCAGTACTTC. It encodes CASSQDKGAYEQYF.

The count of this clone is one. J is TRBJ2-1 and V is TRBV4-3, with 12 bases lining up with TRBD2. CDR3 length: 16 residues. The junction had 4 bases not matched to a gene; V was cut back by 1 base and J by 6 bases. CDR1 and CDR2 (germline): LGHNA, YSLEER. CDR3: CASSQVPSGGANEQFF. CDR3 coding DNA: TGCGCCAGCAGCCAAGTCCCTAGCGGGGGGGCCAATGAGCAGTTCTTC.

The V call is TRBV4-3, the J call TRBJ1-4; D remains ambiguous. CDR3 length: 14 amino acids. The germline gives CDR1 LGHNA, CDR2 YSLEER. Trimming cost V 0 bases and J 10 bases, with 12 bases left between them. The DNA for the CDR3 is TGCGCCAGCAGCCAAGACCCACCCGGACGAAAACTGTTTTTT. Translated: CASSQDPPGRKLFF.

This sequence joins TRBV5-1 and TRBJ2-2; no definite D call. Trimming took off 6 bases at V and 6 bases at J, with 15 bases between the two ends. The germline V gene encodes CDR1 SGHRS and CDR2 YFSETQ. CDR3 length equals 14 residues. Written as DNA, the CDR3 is TGCGCCAGCATCCTGGAGACAAACCCCGGGGAGCTGTTTTTT. Protein product: CASILETNPGELFF.

The chain joins TRBV19 to TRBJ2-7; D ambiguous. The ends were cut back, 4 bases at V and 5 bases at J, with 18 bases in the middle. CDR3 length equals 15 residues. Looked up from germline, CDR1 is LNHDA and CDR2 is SQIVND (reference sequence). CDR3 nucleotides: TGTGCCAGTAGTAAAGCGTGGGAAGGGATCAACGAGCAGTACTTC. This gives the protein CASSKAWEGINEQYF.

This chain links TRBV2 with TRBJ1-6; 7 bases line up with TRBD1. The CDR3 is 14 amino acids. The germline gives CDR1 SNHLY, CDR2 FYNNEI. J was trimmed by 10 bases and V by 6 bases; bases with no gene match: 9. CDR3 DNA sequence: TGTGCCAGCAGAACAGGGGTCTCTGGGTCACCCCTCCACTTT. Residues: CASRTGVSGSPLHF.

This clone was seen only once. The genes are TRBV7-2 and TRBJ1-1; weak D call: TRBD1 (5 bases). The CDR3 consists of 16 residues. Germline CDR1 reads SGHTA; CDR2 reads FQGNSA. V was trimmed by 4 bases and J by 2 bases, leaving 17 bases between them. Written as DNA, the CDR3 is TGTGCCAGCAGCTGGAGGGGCCTGGGCGATAACACTGAAGCTTTCTTT. Protein: CASSWRGLGDNTEAFF.

J is TRBJ1-1 and V is TRBV28; D may be TRBD1 (6 bases). Germline loops: CDR1 MDHEN, CDR2 SYDVKM. V was trimmed by 11 bases and J by 5 bases, leaving 9 bases between them. The length of the CDR3 is 10 residues. The CDR3 region has the DNA TGTGCCGCCCAGGGGACTGAAGCTTTCTTT. Protein: CAAQGTEAFF.

The rearrangement joins TRBV6-5 to TRBJ2-5; no clear D. Germline V gene lookup returns CDR1 MNHEY and CDR2 SVGAGI. The CDR3 totals 13 residues. Deletions cut 2 bases from V and 5 bases from J, with 9 bases between. CDR3: CASSYGVRETQYF. CDR3 sequence (DNA): TGTGCCAGCAGTTACGGGGTTAGGGAGACCCAGTACTTC.

The chain couples TRBV5-5 to TRBJ2-5, with unresolved D. CDR1 is SGHKS, CDR2 YYEKEE, per germline (reference sequence). V was pared by 2 bases and J by 5 bases, with 13 bases between. This CDR3 comprises 14 residues. The chain's CDR3 is CASSFQALGETQYF. The CDR3 DNA reads as TGTGCCAGCAGCTTCCAGGCCTTGGGGGAGACCCAGTACTTC.

The rearrangement uses TRBV5-5 and TRBJ1-1; D is ambiguous. Trimming left V 5 bases short and J 2 bases short, with 25 bases between. The germline V gene has CDR1 SGHKS and CDR2 YYEKEE (reference sequence). The CDR3 runs 18 residues. The CDR3 loop is CASSPDSTGFSPNTEAFF. DNA of the CDR3: TGTGCCAGCAGTCCTGATTCAACCGGGTTTAGCCCCAACACTGAAGCTTTCTTT.

The V call is TRBV19, the J call TRBJ2-3, with TRBD2 identical over 10 bases. Per germline, CDR1 LNHDA and CDR2 SQIVND (reference sequence). The V gene end was trimmed by 1 base and the J gene end by 10 bases; junction bases not matched to a gene: 2. The CDR3 has 13 residues. The CDR3 sequence: CASSIGTSGAQYF. As DNA, the CDR3 is TGTGCCAGTAGTATAGGAACTAGCGGGGCGCAGTATTTT.

The V call is TRBV29-1, the J call TRBJ2-7, with 14 positions matching TRBD2. V was clipped by 5 bases and J by 2 bases; unmatched bases: 11. The germline V gene has CDR1 SQVTM and CDR2 ANQGSEA. This CDR3 spans 17 amino acids. Here the CDR3 reads CSVSLTSGREPAYEQYF. As DNA, the CDR3 is TGCAGCGTTTCTCTGACTAGCGGGAGGGAGCCCGCCTACGAGCAGTACTTC.

The CDR3, as DNA: TGCGCCAGCAGCTTGGAGGCAGACTCTGGAAACACCATATATTTT. Its protein product is CASSLEADSGNTIYF. The genes are TRBV5-1 and TRBJ1-3; no definite D call. The CDR3 has 15 residues. The germline V gene has CDR1 SGHRS and CDR2 YFSETQ. V was cut by 0 bases and J by 0 bases, with 7 bases left in between. Complete variable domain (other parts from reference TRBV5-1 and TRBJ1-3): KAGVTQTPRYLIKTRGQQVTLSCSPISGHRSVSWYQQTPGQGLQFLFEYFSETQRNKGNFPGRFSGRQFSNSRSEMNVSTLELGDSALYLCASSLEADSGNTIYFGEGSWLTVV.

The J gene is TRBJ1-1, the V gene TRBV10-3, with D perhaps TRBD1 (6 bases). The CDR3 has 13 amino acids. CDR1 and CDR2 from the germline V gene are ENHRY and SYGVKD. V shed 4 bases and J shed 14 bases, with 20 bases lying between them. The CDR3, as DNA: TGTGCCATCAGTGCTAGCCCGGGGGCGAGTTTGTTCTTT. Translation: CAISASPGASLFF.